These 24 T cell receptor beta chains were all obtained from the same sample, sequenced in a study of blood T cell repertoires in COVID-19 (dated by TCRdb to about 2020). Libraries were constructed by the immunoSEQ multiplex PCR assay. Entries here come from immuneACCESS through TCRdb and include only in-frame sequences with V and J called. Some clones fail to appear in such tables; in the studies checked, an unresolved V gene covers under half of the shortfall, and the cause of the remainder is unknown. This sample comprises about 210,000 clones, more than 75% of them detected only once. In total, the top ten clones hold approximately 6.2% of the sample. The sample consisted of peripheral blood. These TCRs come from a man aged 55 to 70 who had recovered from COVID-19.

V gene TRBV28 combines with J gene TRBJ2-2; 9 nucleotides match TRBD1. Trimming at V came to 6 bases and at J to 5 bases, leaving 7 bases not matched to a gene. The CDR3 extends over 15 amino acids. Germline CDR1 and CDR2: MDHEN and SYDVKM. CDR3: CASSLTGGSTGELFF. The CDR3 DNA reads TGTGCCAGCAGCTTGACAGGGGGAAGTACCGGGGAGCTGTTTTTT. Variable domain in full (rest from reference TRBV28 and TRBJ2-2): DVKVTQSSRYLVKRTGEKVFLECVQDMDHENMFWYRQDPGLGLRLIYFSYDVKMKEKGDIPEGYSVSREKKERFSLILESASTNQTSMYLCASSLTGGSTGELFFGEGSRLTVL.

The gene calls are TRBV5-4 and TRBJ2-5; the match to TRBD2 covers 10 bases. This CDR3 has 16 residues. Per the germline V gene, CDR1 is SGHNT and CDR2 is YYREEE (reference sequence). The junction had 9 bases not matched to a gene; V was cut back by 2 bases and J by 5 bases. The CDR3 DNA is TGTGCCAGCAGCTTAGCGGGAGGGCCGGATTACGAGACCCAGTACTTC. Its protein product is CASSLAGGPDYETQYF.

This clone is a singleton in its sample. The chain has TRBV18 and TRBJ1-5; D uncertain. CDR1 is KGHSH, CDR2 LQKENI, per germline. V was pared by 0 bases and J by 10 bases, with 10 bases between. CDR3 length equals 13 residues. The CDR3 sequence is CASSPPNGGPQHF. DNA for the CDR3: TGTGCCAGCTCACCACCAAACGGAGGTCCCCAGCATTTT. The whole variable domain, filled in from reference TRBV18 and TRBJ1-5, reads NAGVMQNPRHLVRRRGQEARLRCSPMKGHSHVYWYRQLPEEGLKFMVYLQKENIIDESGMPKERFSAEFPKEGPSILRIQQVVRGDSAAYFCASSPPNGGPQHFGDGTRLSIL.

The CDR3 is CASSESPGGNSPLHF. The CDR3 DNA reads TGCGCCAGCAGTGAGTCACCAGGGGGGAATTCACCCCTCCACTTT. V is TRBV10-2 and J is TRBJ1-6; 7 bases align to TRBD1. V lost 0 bases to trimming and J lost 7 bases; unmatched junction nucleotides: 3. The V gene's germline CDR1 is WSHSY and CDR2 SAAADI. The CDR3 has 15 residues.

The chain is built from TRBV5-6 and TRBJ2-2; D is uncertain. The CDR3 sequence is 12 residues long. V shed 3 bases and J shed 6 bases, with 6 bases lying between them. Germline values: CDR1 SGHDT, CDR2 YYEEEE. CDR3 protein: CASSSPSGELFF. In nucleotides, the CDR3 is TGTGCCAGCAGCTCCCCCTCCGGGGAGCTGTTTTTT.

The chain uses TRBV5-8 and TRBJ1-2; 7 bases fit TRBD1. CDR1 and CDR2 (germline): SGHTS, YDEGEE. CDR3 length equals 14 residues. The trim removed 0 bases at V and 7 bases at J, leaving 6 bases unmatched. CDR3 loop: CASSLEGAMGGYTF. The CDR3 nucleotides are TGTGCCAGCAGCTTGGAGGGGGCAATGGGTGGCTACACCTTC.

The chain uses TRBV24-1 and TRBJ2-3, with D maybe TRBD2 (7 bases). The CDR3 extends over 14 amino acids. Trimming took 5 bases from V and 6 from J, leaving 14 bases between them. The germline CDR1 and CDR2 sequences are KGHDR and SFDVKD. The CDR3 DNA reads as TGTGCCACCAGTGGCCGGGGGGCCTGGGATACGCAGTATTTT. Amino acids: CATSGRGAWDTQYF.

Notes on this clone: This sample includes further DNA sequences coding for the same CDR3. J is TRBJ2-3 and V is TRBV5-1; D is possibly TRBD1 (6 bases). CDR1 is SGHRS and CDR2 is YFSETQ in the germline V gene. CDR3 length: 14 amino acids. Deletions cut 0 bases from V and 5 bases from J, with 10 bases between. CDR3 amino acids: CASSLGTTGDTQYF. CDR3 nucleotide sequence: TGCGCCAGCAGCTTGGGGACGACAGGAGATACGCAGTATTTT.

In nucleotides, the CDR3 is TGTGCCAGCTCCCCGGCACGGGGAACCTACGAGCAGTACTTC. It translates to CASSPARGTYEQYF. V usage is TRBV18 and J usage is TRBJ2-7; the D gene is possibly TRBD2 (5 bases). Per the germline V gene, CDR1 is KGHSH and CDR2 is LQKENI. V was clipped by 6 bases and J by 2 bases, with 14 bases between them. CDR3 length: 14 residues.

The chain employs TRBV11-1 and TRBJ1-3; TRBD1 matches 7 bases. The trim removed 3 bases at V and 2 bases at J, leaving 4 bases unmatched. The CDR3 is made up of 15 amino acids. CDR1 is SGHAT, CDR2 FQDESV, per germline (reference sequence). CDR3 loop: CASSLQGGPGNTIYF. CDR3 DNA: TGTGCCAGCAGCTTGCAGGGGGGTCCTGGAAACACCATATATTTT.

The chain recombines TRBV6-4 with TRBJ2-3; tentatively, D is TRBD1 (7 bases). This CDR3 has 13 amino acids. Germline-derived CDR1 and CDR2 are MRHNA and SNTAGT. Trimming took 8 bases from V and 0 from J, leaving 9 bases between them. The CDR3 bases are TGTGCCAGCGCGGGACAGAGCACAGATACGCAGTATTTT. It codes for CASAGQSTDTQYF.

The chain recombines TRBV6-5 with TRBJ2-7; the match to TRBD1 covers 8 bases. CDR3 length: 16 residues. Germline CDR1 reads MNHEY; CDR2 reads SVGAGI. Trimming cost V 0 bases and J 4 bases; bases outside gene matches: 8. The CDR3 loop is CASSYSGTGGRYEQYF. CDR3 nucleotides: TGTGCCAGCAGTTACTCGGGCACAGGGGGGCGTTACGAGCAGTACTTC.

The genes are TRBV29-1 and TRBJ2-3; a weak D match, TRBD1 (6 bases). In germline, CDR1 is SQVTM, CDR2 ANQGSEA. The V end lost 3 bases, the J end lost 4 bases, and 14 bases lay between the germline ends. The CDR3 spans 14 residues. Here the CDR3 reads CSVDAPGDADTQYF. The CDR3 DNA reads TGCAGCGTTGACGCCCCAGGGGATGCAGATACGCAGTATTTT.

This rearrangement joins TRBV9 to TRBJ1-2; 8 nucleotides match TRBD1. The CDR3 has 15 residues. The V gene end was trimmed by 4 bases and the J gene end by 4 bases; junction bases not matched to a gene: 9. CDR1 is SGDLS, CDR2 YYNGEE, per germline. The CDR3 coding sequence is TGTGCCAGCAGCCCAGACCCGGACAGGGTCTATGGCTACACCTTC. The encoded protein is CASSPDPDRVYGYTF.

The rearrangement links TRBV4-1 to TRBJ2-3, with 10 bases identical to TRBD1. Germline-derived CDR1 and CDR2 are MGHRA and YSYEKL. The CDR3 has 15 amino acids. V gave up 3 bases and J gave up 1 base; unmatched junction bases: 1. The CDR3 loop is CASSHGQGGTDTQYF. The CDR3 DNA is TGCGCCAGCAGCCATGGACAGGGGGGCACAGATACGCAGTATTTT.

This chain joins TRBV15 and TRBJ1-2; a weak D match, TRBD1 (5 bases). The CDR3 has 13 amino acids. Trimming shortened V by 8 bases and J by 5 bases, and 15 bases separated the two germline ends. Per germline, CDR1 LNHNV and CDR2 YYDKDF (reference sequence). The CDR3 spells CATGETAYYGYTF. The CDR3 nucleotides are TGTGCCACCGGCGAGACAGCATATTATGGCTACACCTTC.

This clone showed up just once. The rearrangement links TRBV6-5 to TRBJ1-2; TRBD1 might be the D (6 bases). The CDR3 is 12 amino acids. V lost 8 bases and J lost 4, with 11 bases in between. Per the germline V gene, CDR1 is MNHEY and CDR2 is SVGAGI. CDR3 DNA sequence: TGTGCCAGCCGGGACACCTCCTATGGCTACACCTTC. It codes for CASRDTSYGYTF.

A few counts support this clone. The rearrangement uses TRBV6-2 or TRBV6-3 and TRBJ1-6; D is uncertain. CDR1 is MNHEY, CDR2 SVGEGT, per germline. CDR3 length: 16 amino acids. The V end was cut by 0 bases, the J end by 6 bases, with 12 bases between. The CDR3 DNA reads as TGTGCCAGCAGTTACTCGACCGGGCGGGGTAATTCACCCCTCCACTTT. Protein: CASSYSTGRGNSPLHF.

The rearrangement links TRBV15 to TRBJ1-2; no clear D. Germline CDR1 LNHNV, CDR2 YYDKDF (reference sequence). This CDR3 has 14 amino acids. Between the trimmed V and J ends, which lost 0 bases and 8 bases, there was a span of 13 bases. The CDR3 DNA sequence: TGTGCCACCAGCAGAGATCGTATGGGCACCGGCTACACCTTC. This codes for CATSRDRMGTGYTF.

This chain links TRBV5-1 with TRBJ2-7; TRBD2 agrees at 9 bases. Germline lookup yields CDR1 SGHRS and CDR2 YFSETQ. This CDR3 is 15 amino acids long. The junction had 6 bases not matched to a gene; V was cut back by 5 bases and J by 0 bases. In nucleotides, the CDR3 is TGCGCCAGCAGGGAGCGGGAGGCCGCCTCCTACGAGCAGTACTTC. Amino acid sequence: CASREREAASYEQYF. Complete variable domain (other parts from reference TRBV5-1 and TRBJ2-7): KAGVTQTPRYLIKTRGQQVTLSCSPISGHRSVSWYQQTPGQGLQFLFEYFSETQRNKGNFPGRFSGRQFSNSRSEMNVSTLELGDSALYLCASREREAASYEQYFGPGTRLTVT.

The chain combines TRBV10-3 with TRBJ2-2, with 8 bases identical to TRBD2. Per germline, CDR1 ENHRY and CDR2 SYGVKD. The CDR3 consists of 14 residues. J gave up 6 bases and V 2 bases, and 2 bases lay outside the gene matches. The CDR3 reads CAISELAGPGELFF. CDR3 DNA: TGTGCCATCAGTGAGCTAGCGGGTCCCGGGGAGCTGTTTTTT.

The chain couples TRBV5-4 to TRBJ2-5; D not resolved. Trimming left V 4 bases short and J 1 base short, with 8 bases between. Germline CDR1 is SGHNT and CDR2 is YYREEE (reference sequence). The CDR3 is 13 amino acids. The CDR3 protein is CASSTGFQETQYF. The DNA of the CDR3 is TGTGCCAGCAGCACCGGGTTCCAAGAGACCCAGTACTTC.

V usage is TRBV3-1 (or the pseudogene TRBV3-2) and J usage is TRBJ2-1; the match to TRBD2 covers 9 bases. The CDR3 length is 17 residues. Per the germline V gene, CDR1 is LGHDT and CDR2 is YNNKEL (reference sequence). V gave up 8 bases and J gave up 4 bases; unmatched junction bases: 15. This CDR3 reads CASSDHSGTSLYNEQFF. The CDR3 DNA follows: TGTGCCAGCTCGGACCATTCCGGGACTAGCCTATACAATGAGCAGTTCTTC.

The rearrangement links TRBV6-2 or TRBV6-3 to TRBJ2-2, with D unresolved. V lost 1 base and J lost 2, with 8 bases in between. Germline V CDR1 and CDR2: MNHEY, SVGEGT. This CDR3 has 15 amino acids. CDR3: CASSYFSVNTGELFF. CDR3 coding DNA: TGTGCCAGCAGTTACTTTAGTGTAAACACCGGGGAGCTGTTTTTT.